The table lists the clone carrying this TCR beta chain with a few counts. Its cognate antigen is unknown. Time point described: newly diagnosed GD, antithyroid drugs for less than 3 months. PBMC RNA served as the TCR library source. This CDR3 is built from 13 residues. V was trimmed by 3 bases and J by 6 bases, leaving 9 bases between them. Per the germline V gene, CDR1 is LNHDA and CDR2 is SQIVND (reference sequence). This record comes from a study of regulatory T cells in long-lasting Graves disease. Study-wide points: Persistent disease exhibited a predilection for TRBV28, TRBJ1-2 and TRBJ2-5.

HTBI primers from iRepertoire and Arm-PCR of CDR3 regions yielded the TCR beta libraries. A single record per CDR3 protein comes from TCRdb applying MiXCR to the multiplex PCR reads. The sample lists about 210,000 distinct CDR3 sequences, 15% to 20% occurring once. The data were also submitted as part of a second study, on T cells in Graves' hyperthyroidism and ophthalmopathy. From that second work: HTBI primers were the set used in a first-round RT-PCR of the TCR CDR3. Clonotypes that were expanded in thyroid above 0.001 mostly appeared in blood too.

The sequence derives from a woman aged 25-40 years with Graves disease. The sample in question was peripheral blood mononuclear cells (PBMCs), obtained at new diagnosis, from a patient treated with antithyroid drugs. The chain couples TRBV19 to TRBJ1-5; no definite D call. As DNA, the CDR3 is TGTGCCAGTAGTATCCCTAATTTTCAGCCCCAGCATTTT. This gives the protein CASSIPNFQPQHF.